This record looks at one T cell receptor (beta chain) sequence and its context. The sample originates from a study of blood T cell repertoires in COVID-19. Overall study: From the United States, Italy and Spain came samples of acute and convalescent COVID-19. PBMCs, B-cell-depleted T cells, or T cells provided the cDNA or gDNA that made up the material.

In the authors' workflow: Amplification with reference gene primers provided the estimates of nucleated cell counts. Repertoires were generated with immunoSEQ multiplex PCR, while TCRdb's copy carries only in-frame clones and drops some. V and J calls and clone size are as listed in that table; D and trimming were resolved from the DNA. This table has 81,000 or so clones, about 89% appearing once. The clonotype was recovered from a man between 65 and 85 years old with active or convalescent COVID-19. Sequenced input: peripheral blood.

In DNA form, the CDR3 reads TGCAGCGTTGAAGTTTGGGCAGCCGGAAACACCATATATTTT. Protein: CSVEVWAAGNTIYF. The V gene is TRBV29-1, the J gene TRBJ1-3, with D hard to call. This CDR3 spans 14 amino acids. V lost 1 base and J 4 bases, leaving 11 bases between the germline ends. Germline V gene sequence: CDR1 SQVTM, CDR2 ANQGSEA. Looking up the rest from reference TRBV29-1 and TRBJ1-3 gives the full variable domain: SAVISQKPSRDICQRGTSLTIQCQVDSQVTMMFWYRQQPGQSLTLIATANQGSEATYESGFVIDKFPISRPNLTFSTLTVSNMSPEDSSIYLCSVEVWAAGNTIYFGEGSWLTVV.